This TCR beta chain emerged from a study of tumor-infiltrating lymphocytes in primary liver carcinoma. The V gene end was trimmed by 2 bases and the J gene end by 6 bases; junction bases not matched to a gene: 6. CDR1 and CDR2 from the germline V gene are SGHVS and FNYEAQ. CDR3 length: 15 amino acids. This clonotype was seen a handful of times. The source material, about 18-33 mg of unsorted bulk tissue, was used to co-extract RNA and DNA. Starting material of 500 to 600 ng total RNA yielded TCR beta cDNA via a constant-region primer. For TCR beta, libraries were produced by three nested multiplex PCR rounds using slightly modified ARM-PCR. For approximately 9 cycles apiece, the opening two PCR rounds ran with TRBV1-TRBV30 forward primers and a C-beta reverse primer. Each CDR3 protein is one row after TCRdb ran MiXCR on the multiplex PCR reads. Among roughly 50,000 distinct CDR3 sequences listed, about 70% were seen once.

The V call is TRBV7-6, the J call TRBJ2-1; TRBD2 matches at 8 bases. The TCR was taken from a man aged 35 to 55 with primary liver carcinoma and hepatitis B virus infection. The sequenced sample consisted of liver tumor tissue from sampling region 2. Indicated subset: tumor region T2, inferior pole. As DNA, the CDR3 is TGTGCCAGCAGCTTATCAGCGGGAGAAGGCAATGAGCAGTTCTTC. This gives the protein CASSLSAGEGNEQFF.